This T cell receptor beta chain came from a study of CD8+ T cells in alopecia areata. Overall study context: Percentage of affected scalp area was the basis on which treated patients' severity was scored.

Study-wide findings and caveats: The treated group had a single nonresponder, limiting CD8+ expansion-response conclusions. Many expanded lesional clones persisted during tofacitinib (in both scalp and blood).

Extracted RNA was reverse transcribed, and the resulting cDNA served as sequencing template. Here immunoSEQ multiplex PCR was the method, and the copy in TCRdb shows in-frame clones only, minus some. The repertoire includes about 250,000 clones, 60% of them detected once, and around 0.84% sits in the top ten. CDR1 ENHRY and CDR2 SYGVKD come from the germline V gene. The V end was cut by 6 bases, the J end by 7 bases, with 12 bases between. CDR3 length: 13 amino acids. Turning to this clone: Its antigen is unknown.

The treatment: oral pan-JAK inhibitor, 5-10 mg twice daily. Individuals with alopecia areata gave both lesional scalp punch biopsies and peripheral blood for collection. The source material was CD4+ T cells sorted from blood, sampled at week 52, from a patient treated with tofacitinib. The chain combines TRBV10-3 with TRBJ1-4; D gene uncertain. This receptor was taken from a human donor with alopecia areata. CDR3 residues: CAISKRMGEKLFF. CDR3 nucleotide sequence: TGTGCCATCAGCAAACGGATGGGTGAAAAACTGTTTTTT.